One T cell receptor (beta chain) is described in this entry. It lacks a known antigen. Nothing much larger sits one base from this clone, and base qualities are not available. Patients with a history of autoimmune disease or receiving systemic immunosuppression were excluded from the trial. In every dose cohort, peripheral blood was drawn for TCR sequencing at baseline, cycle 4 day 1, and cycle 7 day 1. Samples were obtained from an open-label, multicenter, first-in-human phase I dose-escalation trial of ivuxolimab. Adults with locally advanced or metastatic head and neck squamous cell, hepatocellular, melanoma or renal cell carcinoma were enrolled in the trial. Before TCR sequencing, CD4+ T cells and CD8+ T cells from peripheral blood were sorted into separate populations. The record originates from a study of OX40 agonist ivuxolimab in advanced cancers. Describing the broader study: Ivuxolimab, which targeted the costimulatory receptor OX40 (CD134), was an agonistic, fully human IgG2 monoclonal antibody. Intravenous ivuxolimab was administered to patients every 2 weeks at six dose levels: 0.01, 0.1, 0.3, 1.5, 3 and 10 mg/kg. Of the approximately 54 patients in dose escalation, some 20 had hepatocellular carcinoma, roughly 15 had melanoma, 9 had renal cell carcinoma and 9 had head and neck cancer. A male proportion of around 83% and a mean age of roughly 55 years, ranging from roughly 23 to 80, were recorded for the dose-escalation cohort. Patients were allowed to have had prior anti-PD-1, anti-PD-L1 or anti-CTLA-4 therapy, and approximately 39% of the dose-escalation patients had been treated with checkpoint inhibitors. Partial responses were achieved by three dose-escalation patients, of whom one had hepatocellular carcinoma and two had cutaneous melanoma. The point of sequencing TCRbeta in the periphery was to test whether ivuxolimab changed TCR sequence diversity and drove clonal T-cell expansion. The paper describes the monotherapy dose-escalation part (N = 52 patients) of the phase I trial of ivuxolimab.

The trim is 4 bases for V and 0 bases for J, with a gap of 13 bases between the germline ends. There are 14 amino acids in the CDR3, from cysteine to phenylalanine inclusive. Left in the record is the CDR3 DNA by itself, 42 bases read in frame from the first base. CDR1 SQVTM and CDR2 ANQGSEA were looked up in the germline V gene. Broader findings and caveats from the paper: Antigen specificity was not determined for the clonally expanded peripheral T cells. In the 0.1-3.0 mg/kg groups, partial responders had among the lowest normalized peripheral clonal expansion, particularly in CD8+ T cells. At doses of 0.1 to 3.0 mg/kg, clonal expansion of both CD4+ and CD8+ T cells in blood was seen between baseline and week 6. After ivuxolimab, expanded clones were on average more numerous among CD8+ T cells than among CD4+ T cells. Low levels of normalized T-cell clonal expansion were also seen in some nonresponding patients.

For sequencing of the TCRbeta CDR3 region, genomic DNA was extracted from the sorted cells. The immunoSEQ Assay was used for sequencing of TCRbeta CDR3 regions. In TCRdb, the immuneACCESS table is reduced to in-frame sequences with V and J assigned. These tables do not hold every clone; where another copy was compared, an unresolved V gene accounts for under half, and the others remain unexplained. This sample has 60,000 to 85,000 clones in its table, and approximately 90% of those were observed once. 3% to 4% of the sample lies in the top ten. The chain is made from TRBV29-1 and TRBJ2-7, with TRBD2 as a weak D call on 6 bases. The receptor was isolated from an adult with an advanced solid tumor such as melanoma, head and neck, liver or kidney cancer. Sequenced material: CD4+ or CD8+ T cells sorted from blood, taken in a trial of the OX40 agonist ivuxolimab. CDR3 sequence: CSVVLDGSSYEQYF. The DNA reads as follows: TGCAGCGTTGTGCTGGACGGGAGCTCCTACGAGCAGTACTTC.